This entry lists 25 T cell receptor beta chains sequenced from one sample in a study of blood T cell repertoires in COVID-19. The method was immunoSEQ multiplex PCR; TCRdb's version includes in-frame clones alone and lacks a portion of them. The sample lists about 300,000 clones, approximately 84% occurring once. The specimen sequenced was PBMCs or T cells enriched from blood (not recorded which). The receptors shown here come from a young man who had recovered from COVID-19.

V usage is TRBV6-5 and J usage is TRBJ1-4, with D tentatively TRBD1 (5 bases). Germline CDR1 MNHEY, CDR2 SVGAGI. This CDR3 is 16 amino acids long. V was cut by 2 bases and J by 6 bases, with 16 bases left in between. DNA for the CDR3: TGTGCCAGCAGTTACCCCCGGCGGGGGGGGGATGAAAAACTGTTTTTT. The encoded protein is CASSYPRRGGDEKLFF.

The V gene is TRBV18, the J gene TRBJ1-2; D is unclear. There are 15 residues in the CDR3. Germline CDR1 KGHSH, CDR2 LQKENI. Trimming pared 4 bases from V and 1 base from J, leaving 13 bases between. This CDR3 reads CASSQPGRDNYGYTF. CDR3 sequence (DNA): TGTGCCAGCTCACAACCGGGGAGGGATAACTATGGCTACACCTTC.

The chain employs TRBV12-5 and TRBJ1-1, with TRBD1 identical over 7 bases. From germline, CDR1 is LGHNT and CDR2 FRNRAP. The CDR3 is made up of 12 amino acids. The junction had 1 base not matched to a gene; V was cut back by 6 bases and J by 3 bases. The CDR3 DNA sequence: TGTGCTAGTGGCAGGGGGGACACTGAAGCTTTCTTT. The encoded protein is CASGRGDTEAFF.

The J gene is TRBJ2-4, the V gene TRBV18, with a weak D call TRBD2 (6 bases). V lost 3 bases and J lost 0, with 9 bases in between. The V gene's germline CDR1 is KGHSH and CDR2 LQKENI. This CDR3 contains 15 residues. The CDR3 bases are TGTGCCAGCTCACCGATAGCGGAAGCCAAAAACATTCAGTACTTC. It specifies CASSPIAEAKNIQYF.

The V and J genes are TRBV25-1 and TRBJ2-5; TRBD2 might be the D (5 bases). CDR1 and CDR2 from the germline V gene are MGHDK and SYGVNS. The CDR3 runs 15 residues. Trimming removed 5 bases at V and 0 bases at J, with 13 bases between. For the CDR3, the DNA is TGTGCCAGCAGTACGGGATATCCGTACCAAGAGACCCAGTACTTC. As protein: CASSTGYPYQETQYF.

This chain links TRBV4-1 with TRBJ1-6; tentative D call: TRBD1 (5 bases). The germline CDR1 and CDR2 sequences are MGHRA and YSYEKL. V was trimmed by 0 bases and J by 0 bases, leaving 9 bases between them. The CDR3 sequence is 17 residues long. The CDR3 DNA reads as TGCGCCAGCAGCCAAGATCCAGGGTACTCCTATAATTCACCCCTCCACTTT. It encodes CASSQDPGYSYNSPLHF.

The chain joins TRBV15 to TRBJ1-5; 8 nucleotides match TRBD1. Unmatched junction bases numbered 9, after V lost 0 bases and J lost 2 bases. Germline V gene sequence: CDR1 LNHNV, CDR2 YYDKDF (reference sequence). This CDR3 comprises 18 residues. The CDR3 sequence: CATSREVWTGKGNQPQHF. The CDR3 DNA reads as TGTGCCACCAGCAGAGAGGTTTGGACAGGGAAGGGCAATCAGCCCCAGCATTTT.

CDR3 nucleotide sequence: TGCGCCAGGCCAGGGGGCGCGCCGGCCGGGGCCAACGTCCTGACTTTC. Translated: CARPGGAPAGANVLTF. The genes are TRBV23-1 and TRBJ2-6; TRBD1 matches 8 bases. TRBV23-1 is annotated as an ORF whose role is uncertain. V shed 9 bases and J 4 bases; nucleotides not matched to a gene: 11. The CDR3 length is 16 residues.

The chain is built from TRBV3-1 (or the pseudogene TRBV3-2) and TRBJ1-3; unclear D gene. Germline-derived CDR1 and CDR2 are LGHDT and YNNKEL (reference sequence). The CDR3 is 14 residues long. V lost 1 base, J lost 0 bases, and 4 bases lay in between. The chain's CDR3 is CASSQAVSGNTIYF. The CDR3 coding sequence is TGTGCCAGCAGCCAAGCGGTCTCTGGAAACACCATATATTTT.

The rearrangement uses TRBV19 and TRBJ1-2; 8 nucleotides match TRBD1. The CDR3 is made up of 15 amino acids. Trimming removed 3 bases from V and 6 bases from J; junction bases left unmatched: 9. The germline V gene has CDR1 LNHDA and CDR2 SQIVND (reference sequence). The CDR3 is CASSIITGGENGYTF. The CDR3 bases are TGTGCCAGTAGTATCATTACAGGGGGGGAGAATGGCTACACCTTC.

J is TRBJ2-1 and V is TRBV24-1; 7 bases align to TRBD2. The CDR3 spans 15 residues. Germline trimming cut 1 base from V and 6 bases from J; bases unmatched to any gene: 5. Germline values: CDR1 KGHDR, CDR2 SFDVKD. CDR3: CATSDFRTRGNEQFF. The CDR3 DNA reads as TGTGCCACCAGTGATTTTCGGACTAGAGGCAATGAGCAGTTCTTC.

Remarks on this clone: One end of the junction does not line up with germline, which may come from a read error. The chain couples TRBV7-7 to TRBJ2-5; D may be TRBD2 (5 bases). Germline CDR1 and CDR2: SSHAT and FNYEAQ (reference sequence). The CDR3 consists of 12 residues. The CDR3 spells CASSPSGETQYF. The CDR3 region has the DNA TGTGCTAGCAGCCCCTCGGGGGAGACCCAGTACTTC.

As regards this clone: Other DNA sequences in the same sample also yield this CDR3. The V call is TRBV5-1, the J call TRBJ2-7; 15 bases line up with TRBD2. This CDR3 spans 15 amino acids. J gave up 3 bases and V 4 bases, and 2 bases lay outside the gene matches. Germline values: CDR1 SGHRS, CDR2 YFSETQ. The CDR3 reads CASSPGLAGGYEQYF. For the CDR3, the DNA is TGCGCCAGCAGCCCGGGACTAGCGGGGGGCTACGAGCAGTACTTC.

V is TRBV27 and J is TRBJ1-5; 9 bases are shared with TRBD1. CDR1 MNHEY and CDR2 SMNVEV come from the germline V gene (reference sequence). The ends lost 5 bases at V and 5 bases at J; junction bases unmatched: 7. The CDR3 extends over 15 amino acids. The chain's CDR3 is CASSPWGQGDQPQHF. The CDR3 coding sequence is TGTGCCAGCAGTCCCTGGGGACAGGGTGATCAGCCCCAGCATTTT.

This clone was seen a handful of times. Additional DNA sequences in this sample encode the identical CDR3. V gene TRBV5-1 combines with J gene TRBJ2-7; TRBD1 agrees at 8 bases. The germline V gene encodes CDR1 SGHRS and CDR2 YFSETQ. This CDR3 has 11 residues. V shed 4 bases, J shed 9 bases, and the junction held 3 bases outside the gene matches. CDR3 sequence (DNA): TGCGCCAGCAGCGACGACAGGGGGCAGTACTTC. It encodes CASSDDRGQYF.

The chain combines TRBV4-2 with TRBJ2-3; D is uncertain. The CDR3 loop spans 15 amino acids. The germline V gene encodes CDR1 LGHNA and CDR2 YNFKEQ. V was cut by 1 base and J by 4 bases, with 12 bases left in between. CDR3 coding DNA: TGTGCCAGCAGCCAAGTAGCCTCCTCCTCAGATACGCAGTATTTT. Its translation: CASSQVASSSDTQYF.

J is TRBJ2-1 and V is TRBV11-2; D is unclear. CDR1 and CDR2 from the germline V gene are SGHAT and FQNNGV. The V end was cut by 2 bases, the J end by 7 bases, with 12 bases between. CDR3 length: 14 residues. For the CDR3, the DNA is TGTGCCAGCAGCTTAATCGTGACAAATAATGAGCAGTTCTTC. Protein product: CASSLIVTNNEQFF.

The CDR3 sequence: CASSPITGDRIEKLFF. CDR3 nucleotides: TGTGCCAGTAGTCCCATAACGGGGGACAGGATTGAAAAACTGTTTTTT. The rearrangement joins TRBV19 to TRBJ1-4; 8 bases agree with TRBD1. After removal of 5 bases from V and 7 bases from J, the junction contained 12 bases not matched to a gene. This CDR3 region has 16 residues. Germline loops: CDR1 LNHDA, CDR2 SQIVND (reference sequence).

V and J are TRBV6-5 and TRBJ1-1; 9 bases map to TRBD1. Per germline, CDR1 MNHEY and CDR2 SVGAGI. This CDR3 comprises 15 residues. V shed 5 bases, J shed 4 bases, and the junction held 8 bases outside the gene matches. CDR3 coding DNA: TGTGCCAGCAGTACCGGCGGACAGGGGTCCACTGAAGCTTTCTTT. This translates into CASSTGGQGSTEAFF.

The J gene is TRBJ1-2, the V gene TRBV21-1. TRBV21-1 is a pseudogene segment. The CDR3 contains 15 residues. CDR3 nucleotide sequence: TGTGCCAGCAGCAAGGAGGAAAGACCTAACTATGGCTACACCTTC. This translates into CASSKEERPNYGYTF.

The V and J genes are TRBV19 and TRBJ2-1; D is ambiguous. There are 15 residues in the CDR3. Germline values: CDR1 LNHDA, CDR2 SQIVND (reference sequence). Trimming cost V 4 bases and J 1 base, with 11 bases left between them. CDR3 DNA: TGTGCCAGTAGTACAGCTAGAGGTTCCTACAATGAGCAGTTCTTC. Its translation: CASSTARGSYNEQFF.

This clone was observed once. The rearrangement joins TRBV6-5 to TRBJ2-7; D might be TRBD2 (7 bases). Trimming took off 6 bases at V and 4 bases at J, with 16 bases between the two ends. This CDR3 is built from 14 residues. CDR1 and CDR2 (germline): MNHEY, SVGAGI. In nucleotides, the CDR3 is TGTGCCAGCAGGACAGGTGGGAGGGAATACGAGCAGTACTTC. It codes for CASRTGGREYEQYF.

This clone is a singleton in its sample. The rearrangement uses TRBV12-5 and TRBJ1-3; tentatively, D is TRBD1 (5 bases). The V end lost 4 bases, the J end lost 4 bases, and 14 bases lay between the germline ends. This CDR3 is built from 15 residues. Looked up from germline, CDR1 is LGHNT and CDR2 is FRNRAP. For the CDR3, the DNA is TGTGCTAGTGGTTCCCCAGGAGGGGTCGGAAACACCATATATTTT. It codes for CASGSPGGVGNTIYF.

CDR3 sequence (DNA): TGTGCCAGCAGATATACAGGGGCCGGGGCCAACGTCCTGACTTTC. This gives the protein CASRYTGAGANVLTF. V is TRBV27 and J is TRBJ2-6; 7 bases match TRBD1. This CDR3 has 15 residues. Germline CDR1 MNHEY, CDR2 SMNVEV (reference sequence). Germline trimming cut 6 bases from V and 4 bases from J; bases unmatched to any gene: 6.

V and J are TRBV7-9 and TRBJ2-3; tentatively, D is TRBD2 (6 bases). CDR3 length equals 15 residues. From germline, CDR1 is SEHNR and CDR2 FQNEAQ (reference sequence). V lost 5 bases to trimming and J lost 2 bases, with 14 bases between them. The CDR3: CASSLSGGYTDTQYF. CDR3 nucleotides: TGTGCCAGCAGCCTTAGCGGTGGGTACACAGATACGCAGTATTTT.